Each of the 9 T cell receptor beta chains below was sequenced from the same sample in a study of cytomegalovirus exposure and HLA in healthy donors (dated by TCRdb to about 2017). Preparation of the library involved the immunoSEQ multiplex PCR assay. For the multiplex PCR, a mixture combining 60 forward primers for TCR Vbeta segments and 13 reverse primers for TCR Jbeta segments was used. In TCRdb, the immuneACCESS table is reduced to in-frame sequences with V and J assigned. These tables do not hold every clone; where another copy was compared, an unresolved V gene accounts for under half, and the others remain unexplained. Within this sample are 150,000 to 180,000 clones, with 65% to 90% of them counted one time only. The ten largest clones capture 6.6% of the sample. Sequencing was done on a sample of PBMCs. The receptors shown here come from a woman aged 45-60 years in good health and CMV-seropositive.

CDR3 coding DNA: TGTGCCAGCAGCTTAGTGGGGACAGTCTCCTACGAGCAGTACTTC. Translating it yields CASSLVGTVSYEQYF. The V call is TRBV11-2, the J call TRBJ2-7; 7 bases are shared with TRBD1. The junction had 3 bases not matched to a gene; V was cut back by 1 base and J by 0 bases. Germline V gene data show CDR1 as SGHAT and CDR2 as FQNNGV. The CDR3 loop spans 15 amino acids.

This sequence joins TRBV4-2 and TRBJ2-3; a possible D gene is TRBD2 (7 bases). The V gene's germline CDR1 is LGHNA and CDR2 YNFKEQ. The CDR3 is 15 residues long. Trimming shortened V by 8 bases and J by 4 bases, and 19 bases separated the two germline ends. The CDR3 is CASGGGGAGADTQYF. DNA of the CDR3: TGTGCCAGCGGGGGTGGGGGGGCGGGGGCAGATACGCAGTATTTT.

V usage is TRBV13 and J usage is TRBJ1-1; TRBD1 matches 9 bases. Losses at the gene ends were 5 bases for V and 6 bases for J; bases not matched to a gene: 4. The CDR3 consists of 13 residues. The V gene's germline CDR1 is PRHDT and CDR2 FYEKMQ (reference sequence). In DNA, the CDR3 is TGTGCCAGCAGCCTGGACAGGGGTTCTGAAGCTTTCTTT. It is translated as CASSLDRGSEAFF.

The chain employs TRBV4-1 and TRBJ1-1, with 8 bases that match TRBD1. Per germline, CDR1 MGHRA and CDR2 YSYEKL. There are 20 residues in the CDR3. Germline trimming cut 4 bases from V and 3 bases from J; bases unmatched to any gene: 22. As DNA, the CDR3 is TGCGCCAGCAGCCTATTCTACCAACTATGGACAGGGTGGTTGGACACTGAAGCTTTCTTT. Translating gives CASSLFYQLWTGWLDTEAFF.

This clone turned up a few times. The chain combines TRBV2 with TRBJ2-6; D is unresolved. V gave up 5 bases and J gave up 1 base, with 6 bases separating them. The CDR3 extends over 14 amino acids. Looked up from germline, CDR1 is SNHLY and CDR2 is FYNNEI. The CDR3 sequence: CASSTESGANVLTF. CDR3 in DNA: TGTGCCAGCAGTACCGAGTCTGGGGCCAACGTCCTGACTTTC.

To note about this clone: This sample also contains other DNA sequences that code for the same CDR3. The chain links TRBV18 to TRBJ2-7; D remains ambiguous. V lost 4 bases to trimming and J lost 5 bases, with 6 bases between them. CDR3 length equals 11 residues. The germline V gene has CDR1 KGHSH and CDR2 LQKENI. CDR3 coding DNA: TGTGCCAGCTCACTAACTGACGAGCAGTACTTC. Translating gives CASSLTDEQYF.

V is TRBV19 and J is TRBJ2-6, with D perhaps TRBD1 (6 bases). Trimming shortened V by 1 base and J by 2 bases, and 9 bases separated the two germline ends. There are 16 residues in the CDR3. Germline V CDR1 and CDR2: LNHDA, SQIVND (reference sequence). The CDR3 here is CASSIGSGAGANVLTF. In DNA form, the CDR3 reads TGTGCCAGTAGTATAGGGTCAGGGGCTGGGGCCAACGTCCTGACTTTC.

The chain uses TRBV5-1 and TRBJ2-1, with D perhaps TRBD1 (6 bases). This CDR3 contains 12 residues. Between the trimmed V and J ends, which lost 3 bases and 7 bases, there was a span of 8 bases. Germline-derived CDR1 and CDR2 are SGHRS and YFSETQ. CDR3 in DNA: TGCGCCAGCAGCTCACAGGGTAATGAGCAGTTCTTC. Translated, it gives CASSSQGNEQFF.

The rearrangement uses TRBV27 and TRBJ2-2, with D perhaps TRBD2 (5 bases). The germline V gene has CDR1 MNHEY and CDR2 SMNVEV (reference sequence). The CDR3 sequence is 13 residues long. With 1 base removed from V and 8 bases from J, the gap between germline ends came to 8 bases. CDR3 coding DNA: TGTGCCAGCAGTTTATGGGAGAAAGGGGAGCTGTTTTTT. Translation: CASSLWEKGELFF.